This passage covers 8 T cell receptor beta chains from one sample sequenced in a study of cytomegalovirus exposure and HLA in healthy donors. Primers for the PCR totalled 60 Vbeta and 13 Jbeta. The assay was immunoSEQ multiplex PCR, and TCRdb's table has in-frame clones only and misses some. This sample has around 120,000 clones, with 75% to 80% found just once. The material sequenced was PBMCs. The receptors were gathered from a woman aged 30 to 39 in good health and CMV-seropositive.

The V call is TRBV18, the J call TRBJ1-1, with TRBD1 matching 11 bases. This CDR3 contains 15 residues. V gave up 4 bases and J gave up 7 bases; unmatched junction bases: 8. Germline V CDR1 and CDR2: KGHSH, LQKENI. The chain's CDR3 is CASSHPDRGRDEAFF. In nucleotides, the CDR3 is TGTGCCAGCTCACACCCGGACAGGGGGCGGGATGAAGCTTTCTTT.

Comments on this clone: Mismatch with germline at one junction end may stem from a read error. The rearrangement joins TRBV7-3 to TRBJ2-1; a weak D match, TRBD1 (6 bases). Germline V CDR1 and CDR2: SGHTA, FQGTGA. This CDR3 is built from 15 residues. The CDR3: CASSTGPGELNKQFF. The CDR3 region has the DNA TGTGCCAGCAGCACGGGACCAGGGGAGCTCAATAAGCAGTTCTTC.

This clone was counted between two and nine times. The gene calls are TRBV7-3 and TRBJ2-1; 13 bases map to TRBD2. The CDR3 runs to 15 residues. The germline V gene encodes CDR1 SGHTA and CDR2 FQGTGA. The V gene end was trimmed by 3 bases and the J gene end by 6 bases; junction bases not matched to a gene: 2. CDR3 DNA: TGTGCCAGCAGCTTCGGGACTAGCGGGGCCAATGAGCAGTTCTTC. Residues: CASSFGTSGANEQFF.

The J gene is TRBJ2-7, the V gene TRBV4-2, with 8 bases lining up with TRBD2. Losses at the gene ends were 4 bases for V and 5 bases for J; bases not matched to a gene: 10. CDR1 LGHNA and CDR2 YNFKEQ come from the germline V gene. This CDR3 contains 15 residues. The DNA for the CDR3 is TGTGCCAGCAGCCCGGCAGGCGGGGGGTCCCACGAGCAGTACTTC. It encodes CASSPAGGGSHEQYF.

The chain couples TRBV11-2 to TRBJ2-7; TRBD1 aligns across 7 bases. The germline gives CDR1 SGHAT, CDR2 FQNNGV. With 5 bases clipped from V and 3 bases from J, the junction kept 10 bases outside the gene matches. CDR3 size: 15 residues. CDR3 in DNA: TGTGCCAGCAGCCCGCCGGACAGGCAACTCTACGAGCAGTACTTC. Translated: CASSPPDRQLYEQYF.

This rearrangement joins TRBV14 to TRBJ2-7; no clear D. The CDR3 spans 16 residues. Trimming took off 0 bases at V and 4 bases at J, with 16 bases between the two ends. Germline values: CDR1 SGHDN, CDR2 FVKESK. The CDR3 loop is CASSQDPAVARYEQYF. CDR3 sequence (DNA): TGTGCCAGCAGCCAAGATCCCGCCGTCGCGCGGTACGAGCAGTACTTC.

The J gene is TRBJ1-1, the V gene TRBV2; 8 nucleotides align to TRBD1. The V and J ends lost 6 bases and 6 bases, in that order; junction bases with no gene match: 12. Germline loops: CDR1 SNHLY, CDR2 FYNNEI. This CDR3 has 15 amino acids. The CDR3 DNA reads TGTGCCAGCAGCCGCGTGGACAGGGAAGTATCTGAAGCTTTCTTT. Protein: CASSRVDREVSEAFF.

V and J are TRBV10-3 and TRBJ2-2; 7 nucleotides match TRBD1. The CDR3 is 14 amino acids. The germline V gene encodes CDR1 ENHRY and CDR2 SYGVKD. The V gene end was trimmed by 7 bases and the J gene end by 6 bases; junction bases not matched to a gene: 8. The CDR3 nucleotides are TGTGCCATCAAGGGGGCGGGCGGCGCCGGGGAGCTGTTTTTT. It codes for CAIKGAGGAGELFF.